The 7 T cell receptor beta chains given below trace back to one sample, sequenced in a study of technical replicates of blood from several donors. Assay used: immunoSEQ multiplex PCR; TCRdb lists only in-frame clones, some missing. The sample has 70,000 or so clones, 88% seen once. Sample: PBMCs. The receptor set was obtained from a human donor in good health. Some clones in this sample may be carry-over from other donors' samples.

This chain uses TRBV5-8 with TRBJ2-2; 7 positions agree with TRBD1. Germline V lookup: CDR1 SGHTS, CDR2 YDEGEE. This CDR3 comprises 15 residues. The V segment lost 6 bases and the J segment 4 bases; nucleotides outside the gene matches: 9. The DNA of the CDR3 is TGTGCCAGCATCGAAACAGGGGTGGTCACCGGGGAGCTGTTTTTT. It translates to CASIETGVVTGELFF.

The V gene is TRBV5-6, the J gene TRBJ2-3; tentative D call: TRBD1 (5 bases). V was cut by 0 bases and J by 0 bases, with 8 bases left in between. Germline loops: CDR1 SGHDT, CDR2 YYEEEE. This CDR3 region has 15 residues. The CDR3 bases are TGTGCCAGCAGCTTGGTGACAGTGAGCACAGATACGCAGTATTTT. Amino acid sequence: CASSLVTVSTDTQYF. The variable domain in full, completed from reference TRBV5-6 and TRBJ2-3, reads DAGVTQSPTHLIKTRGQQVTLRCSPKSGHDTVSWYQQALGQGPQFIFQYYEEEERQRGNFPDRFSGHQFPNYSSELNVNALLLGDSALYLCASSLVTVSTDTQYFGPGTRLTVL.

The V gene is TRBV12-5, the J gene TRBJ1-6, with D possibly TRBD1 on 6 matching bases. Germline loops: CDR1 LGHNT, CDR2 FRNRAP. V shed 1 base and J shed 9 bases, with 13 bases lying between them. The CDR3 runs to 15 residues. Here the CDR3 reads CASGLGQAMGSPLHF. CDR3 sequence (DNA): TGTGCTAGTGGTTTGGGACAGGCCATGGGTTCACCCCTCCACTTT.

This chain links TRBV18 with TRBJ1-1; 9 bases map to TRBD1. V was pared by 1 base and J by 7 bases, with 4 bases of the junction left unmatched. The CDR3 totals 14 residues. Germline V lookup: CDR1 KGHSH, CDR2 LQKENI. CDR3 sequence: CASSPQTGGYEAFF. CDR3 bases: TGTGCCAGCTCACCACAGACAGGGGGATATGAAGCTTTCTTT.

This sequence joins TRBV18 and TRBJ1-5; D is possibly TRBD1 (6 bases). Trimming pared 4 bases from V and 0 bases from J, leaving 10 bases between. The germline gives CDR1 KGHSH, CDR2 LQKENI. The length of the CDR3 is 15 residues. The CDR3 DNA reads as TGTGCCAGCTCACTAGAGGACAGTAGCAATCAGCCCCAGCATTTT. Its protein is CASSLEDSSNQPQHF.

The V and J genes are TRBV7-9 and TRBJ2-1; 11 nucleotides match TRBD2. V lost 5 bases, J lost 6 bases, and 15 bases stayed unmatched. The CDR3 spans 18 residues. CDR1 is SEHNR and CDR2 is FQNEAQ in the germline V gene (reference sequence). CDR3 loop: CASSPFSYIAGGINEQFF. In DNA form, the CDR3 reads TGTGCCAGCAGCCCCTTCTCTTACATAGCGGGGGGGATCAATGAGCAGTTCTTC. Using reference TRBV7-9 and TRBJ2-1 for the parts outside the CDR3, the full variable domain is DTGVSQNPRHKITKRGQNVTFRCDPISEHNRLYWYRQTLGQGPEFLTYFQNEAQLEKSRLLSDRFSAERPKGSFSTLEIQRTEQGDSAMYLCASSPFSYIAGGINEQFFGPGTRLTVL.

This sequence joins TRBV29-1 and TRBJ1-5; D is perhaps TRBD1 (5 bases). CDR1 and CDR2 (germline): SQVTM, ANQGSEA. The CDR3 contains 13 residues. Trimming removed 4 bases at V and 5 bases at J, with 12 bases between. Here the CDR3 reads CSVAGGRYQPQHF. In nucleotides, the CDR3 is TGCAGCGTTGCCGGGGGAAGGTATCAGCCCCAGCATTTT.